This record concerns one T cell receptor (beta chain) sequence. The CDR3 spans 14 residues. V was pared by 6 bases and J by 4 bases, with 13 bases between. The germline V gene has CDR1 LNHNV and CDR2 YYDKDF (reference sequence). This specimen belongs to a study of blood T cell repertoires in COVID-19. Whole-study context: Researchers got acute and convalescent COVID-19 samples from the United States, Italy and Spain. The analysed material was cDNA or gDNA that came from T cells, B-cell-depleted T cells, or PBMCs.

How the authors handled the data: Reference gene primer amplification yielded estimated nucleated cell counts. Data came from immunoSEQ multiplex PCR; TCRdb stores just in-frame clones and leaves some out. Clonal size and the V and J genes are those of that table, whereas D and trimming came from the DNA. The sample holds 250,000 to 300,000 clones, 87% seen once. This chain connects TRBV15 to TRBJ2-1; D possibly corresponds to TRBD2 (6 bases). The TCR comes from a woman aged 50 to 65 who had recovered from COVID-19. The specimen was peripheral blood. Written as DNA, the CDR3 is TGTGCCACCAGGGGGGGTGGAGGTTACAATGAGCAGTTCTTC. Protein: CATRGGGGYNEQFF. Supplemented by reference TRBV15 and TRBJ2-1, the full variable domain reads DAMVIQNPRYQVTQFGKPVTLSCSQTLNHNVMYWYQQKSSQAPKLLFHYYDKDFNNEADTPDNFQSRRPNTSFCFLDIRSPGLGDTAMYLCATRGGGGYNEQFFGPGTRLTVL.